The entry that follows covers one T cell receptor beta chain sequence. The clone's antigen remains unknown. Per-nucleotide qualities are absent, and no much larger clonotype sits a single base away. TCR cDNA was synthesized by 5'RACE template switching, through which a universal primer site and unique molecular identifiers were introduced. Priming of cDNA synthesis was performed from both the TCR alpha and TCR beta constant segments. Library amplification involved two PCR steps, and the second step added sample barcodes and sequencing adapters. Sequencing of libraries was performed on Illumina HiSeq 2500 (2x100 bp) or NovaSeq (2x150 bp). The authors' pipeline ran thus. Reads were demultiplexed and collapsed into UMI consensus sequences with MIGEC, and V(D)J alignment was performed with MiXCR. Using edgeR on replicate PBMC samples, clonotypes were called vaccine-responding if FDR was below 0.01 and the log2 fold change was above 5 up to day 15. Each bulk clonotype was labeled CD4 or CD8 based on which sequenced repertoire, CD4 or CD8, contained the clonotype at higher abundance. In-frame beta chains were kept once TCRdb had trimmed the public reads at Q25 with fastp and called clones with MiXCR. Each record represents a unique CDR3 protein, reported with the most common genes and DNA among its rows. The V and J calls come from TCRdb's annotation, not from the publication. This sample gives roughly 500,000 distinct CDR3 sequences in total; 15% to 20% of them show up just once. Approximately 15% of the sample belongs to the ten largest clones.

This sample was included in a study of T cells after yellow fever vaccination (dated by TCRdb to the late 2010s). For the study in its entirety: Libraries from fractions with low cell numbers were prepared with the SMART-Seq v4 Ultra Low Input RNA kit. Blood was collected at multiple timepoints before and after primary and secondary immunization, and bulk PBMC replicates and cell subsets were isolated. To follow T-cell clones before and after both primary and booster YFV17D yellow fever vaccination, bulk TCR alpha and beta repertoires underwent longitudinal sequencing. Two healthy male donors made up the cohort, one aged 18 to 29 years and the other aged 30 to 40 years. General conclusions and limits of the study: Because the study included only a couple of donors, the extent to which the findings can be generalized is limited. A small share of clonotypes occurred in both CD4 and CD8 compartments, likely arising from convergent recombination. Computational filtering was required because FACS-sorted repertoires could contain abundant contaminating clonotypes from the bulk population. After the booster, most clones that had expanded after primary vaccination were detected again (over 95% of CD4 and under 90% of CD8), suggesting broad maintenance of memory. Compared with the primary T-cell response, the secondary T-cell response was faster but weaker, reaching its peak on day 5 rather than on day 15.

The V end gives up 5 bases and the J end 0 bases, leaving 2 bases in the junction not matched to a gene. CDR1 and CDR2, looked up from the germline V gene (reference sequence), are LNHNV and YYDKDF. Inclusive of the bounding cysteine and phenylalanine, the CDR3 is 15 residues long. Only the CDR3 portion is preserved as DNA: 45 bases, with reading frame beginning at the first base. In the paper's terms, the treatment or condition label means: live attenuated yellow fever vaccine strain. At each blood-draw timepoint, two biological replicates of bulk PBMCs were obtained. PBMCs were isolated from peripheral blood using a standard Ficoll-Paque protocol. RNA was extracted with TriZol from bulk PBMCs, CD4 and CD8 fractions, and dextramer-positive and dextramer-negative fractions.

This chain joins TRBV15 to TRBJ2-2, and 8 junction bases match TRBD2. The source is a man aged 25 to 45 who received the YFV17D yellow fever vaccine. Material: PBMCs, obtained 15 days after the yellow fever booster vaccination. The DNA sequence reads TGTGCCACCAGCGGAGCGGGAGCGAACACCGGGGAGCTGTTTTTT. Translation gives CATSGAGANTGELFF. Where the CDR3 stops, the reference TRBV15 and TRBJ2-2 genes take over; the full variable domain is DAMVIQNPRYQVTQFGKPVTLSCSQTLNHNVMYWYQQKSSQAPKLLFHYYDKDFNNEADTPDNFQSRRPNTSFCFLDIRSPGLGDTAMYLCATSGAGANTGELFFGEGSRLTVL.